These 5 T cell receptor beta chains came from one sample sequenced in a study of OX40 agonist ivuxolimab in advanced cancers. Method: immunoSEQ multiplex PCR; TCRdb's copy keeps in-frame clones and lacks some. This table holds 60,000 to 65,000 clones, more than 85% found once. The source material was CD4+ or CD8+ T cells sorted from blood, sampled in a trial of the OX40 agonist ivuxolimab. The receptor source for this set is an adult with an advanced solid tumor such as melanoma, head and neck, liver or kidney cancer.

The chain uses TRBV18 and TRBJ2-5; D perhaps matches TRBD2 (5 bases). Looked up from germline, CDR1 is KGHSH and CDR2 is LQKENI. V was trimmed by 1 base and J by 7 bases, leaving 19 bases between them. CDR3 size: 16 residues. CDR3 sequence: CASSPLREPPGGTQYF. As DNA, the CDR3 is TGTGCCAGCTCACCACTCCGGGAACCGCCGGGTGGGACCCAGTACTTC. Based on the CDR3 plus reference TRBV18 and TRBJ2-5, the full variable domain is NAGVMQNPRHLVRRRGQEARLRCSPMKGHSHVYWYRQLPEEGLKFMVYLQKENIIDESGMPKERFSAEFPKEGPSILRIQQVVRGDSAAYFCASSPLREPPGGTQYFGPGTRLLVL.

A single count supports this clone. This chain uses TRBV5-1 with TRBJ2-4, with 8 bases matching TRBD1. With V trimmed by 1 base and J by 0 bases, 6 bases remained unmatched. The length of the CDR3 is 17 residues. The germline V gene encodes CDR1 SGHRS and CDR2 YFSETQ. The chain's CDR3 is CASSLTGGSAAKNIQYF. CDR3 nucleotide sequence: TGCGCCAGCAGCTTGACAGGGGGGTCTGCAGCCAAAAACATTCAGTACTTC. The whole variable domain, filled in from reference TRBV5-1 and TRBJ2-4, reads KAGVTQTPRYLIKTRGQQVTLSCSPISGHRSVSWYQQTPGQGLQFLFEYFSETQRNKGNFPGRFSGRQFSNSRSEMNVSTLELGDSALYLCASSLTGGSAAKNIQYFGAGTRLSVL.

V usage is TRBV6-6 and J usage is TRBJ2-3; 9 bases fit TRBD2. Germline V gene sequence: CDR1 MNHNY, CDR2 SVGAGI (reference sequence). The trim removed 0 bases at V and 4 bases at J, leaving 5 bases unmatched. This CDR3 spans 16 amino acids. The CDR3 DNA reads TGTGCCAGCAGTTACTCTCCAGCGGGGGGCTCAGATACGCAGTATTTT. It specifies CASSYSPAGGSDTQYF.

The rearrangement uses TRBV11-2 and TRBJ1-1, with D unresolved. V was trimmed by 5 bases and J by 4 bases, leaving 17 bases between them. The CDR3 runs 15 residues. Germline V gives CDR1 SGHAT, CDR2 FQNNGV. The CDR3 loop is CASSLQGVQTTEAFF. In DNA, the CDR3 is TGTGCCAGCAGCCTACAAGGAGTTCAGACCACTGAAGCTTTCTTT.

This chain connects TRBV6-5 to TRBJ2-5; 10 nucleotides line up with TRBD2. The V gene end was trimmed by 6 bases and the J gene end by 5 bases; junction bases not matched to a gene: 6. Germline V gives CDR1 MNHEY, CDR2 SVGAGI. The length of the CDR3 is 14 residues. Here the CDR3 reads CASSQRGGHETQYF. The CDR3 DNA is TGTGCCAGCAGCCAGCGGGGGGGCCATGAGACCCAGTACTTC.